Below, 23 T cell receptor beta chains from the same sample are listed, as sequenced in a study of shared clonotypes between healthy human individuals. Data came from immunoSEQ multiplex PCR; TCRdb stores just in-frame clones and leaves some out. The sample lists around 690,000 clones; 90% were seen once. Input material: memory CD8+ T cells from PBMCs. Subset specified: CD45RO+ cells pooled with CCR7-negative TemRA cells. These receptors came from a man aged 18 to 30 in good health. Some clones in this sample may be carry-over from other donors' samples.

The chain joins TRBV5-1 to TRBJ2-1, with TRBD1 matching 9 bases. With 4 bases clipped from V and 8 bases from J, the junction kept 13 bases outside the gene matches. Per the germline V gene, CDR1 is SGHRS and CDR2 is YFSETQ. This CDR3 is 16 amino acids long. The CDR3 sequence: CASSGLQGARWDEQFF. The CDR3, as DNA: TGCGCCAGCAGCGGCCTACAGGGGGCGCGGTGGGATGAGCAGTTCTTC.

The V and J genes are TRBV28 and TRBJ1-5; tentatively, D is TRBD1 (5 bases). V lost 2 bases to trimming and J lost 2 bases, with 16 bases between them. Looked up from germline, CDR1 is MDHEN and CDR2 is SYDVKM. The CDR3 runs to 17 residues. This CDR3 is CASSLGTFAGGNQPQHF. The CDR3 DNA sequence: TGTGCCAGCAGTTTAGGGACTTTCGCGGGCGGCAATCAGCCCCAGCATTTT.

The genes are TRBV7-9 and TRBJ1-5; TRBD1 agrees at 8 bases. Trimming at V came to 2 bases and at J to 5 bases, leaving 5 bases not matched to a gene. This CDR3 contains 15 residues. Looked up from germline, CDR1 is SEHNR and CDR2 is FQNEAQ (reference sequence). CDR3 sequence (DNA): TGTGCCAGCAGCTTAACCGGGACAGGTCATCAGCCCCAGCATTTT. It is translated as CASSLTGTGHQPQHF. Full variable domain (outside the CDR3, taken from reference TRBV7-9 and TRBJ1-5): DTGVSQNPRHKITKRGQNVTFRCDPISEHNRLYWYRQTLGQGPEFLTYFQNEAQLEKSRLLSDRFSAERPKGSFSTLEIQRTEQGDSAMYLCASSLTGTGHQPQHFGDGTRLSIL.

CDR3: CASSLWGQGPTGELFF. CDR3 bases: TGTGCCAGCAGTTTATGGGGACAGGGCCCCACCGGGGAGCTGTTTTTT. The rearrangement joins TRBV27 to TRBJ2-2; 9 nucleotides line up with TRBD1. From germline, CDR1 is MNHEY and CDR2 SMNVEV (reference sequence). The CDR3 is 16 residues long. The V and J ends lost 1 base and 4 bases, in that order; junction bases with no gene match: 4.

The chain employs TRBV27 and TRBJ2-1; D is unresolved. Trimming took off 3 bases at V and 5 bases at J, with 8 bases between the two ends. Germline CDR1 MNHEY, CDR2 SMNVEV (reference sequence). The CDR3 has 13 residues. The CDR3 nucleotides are TGTGCCAGCAGTTTTTTGGGGAACAATGAGCAGTTCTTC. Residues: CASSFLGNNEQFF.

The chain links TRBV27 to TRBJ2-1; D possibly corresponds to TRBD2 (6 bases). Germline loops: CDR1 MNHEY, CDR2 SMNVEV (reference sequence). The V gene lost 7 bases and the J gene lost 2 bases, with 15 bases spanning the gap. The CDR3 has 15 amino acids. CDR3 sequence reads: CASKWDAGPYNEQFF. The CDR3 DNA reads TGTGCCAGCAAATGGGATGCGGGACCCTACAATGAGCAGTTCTTC.

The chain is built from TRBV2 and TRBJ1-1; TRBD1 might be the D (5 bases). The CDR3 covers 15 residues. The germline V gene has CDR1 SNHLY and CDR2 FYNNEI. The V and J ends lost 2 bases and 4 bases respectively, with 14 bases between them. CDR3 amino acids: CASSEQGRSSTEAFF. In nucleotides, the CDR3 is TGTGCCAGCAGTGAACAGGGCCGGTCAAGCACTGAAGCTTTCTTT. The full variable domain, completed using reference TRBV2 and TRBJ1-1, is EPEVTQTPSHQVTQMGQEVILRCVPISNHLYFYWYRQILGQKVEFLVSFYNNEISEKSEIFDDQFSVERPDGSNFTLKIRSTKLEDSAMYFCASSEQGRSSTEAFFGQGTRLTVV.

This CDR3 reads CASSLGDGYTF. In DNA, the CDR3 is TGTGCCAGCAGCTTAGGGGATGGCTACACCTTC. The chain couples TRBV11-2 to TRBJ1-2; D remains unclear. The CDR3 extends over 11 amino acids. Between the trimmed V and J ends, which lost 1 base and 6 bases, there was a span of 3 bases. Germline V CDR1 and CDR2: SGHAT, FQNNGV.

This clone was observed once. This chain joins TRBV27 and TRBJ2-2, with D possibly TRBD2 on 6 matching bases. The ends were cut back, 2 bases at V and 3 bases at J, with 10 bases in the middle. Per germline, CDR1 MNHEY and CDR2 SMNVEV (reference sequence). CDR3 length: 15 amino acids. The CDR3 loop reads CASSLGGDHTGELFF. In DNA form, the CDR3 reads TGTGCCAGCAGTTTAGGAGGGGACCACACCGGGGAGCTGTTTTTT.

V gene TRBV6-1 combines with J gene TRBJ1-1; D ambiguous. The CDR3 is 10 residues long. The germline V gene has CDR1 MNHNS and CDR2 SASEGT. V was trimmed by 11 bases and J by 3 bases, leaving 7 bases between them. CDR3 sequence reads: CAVGDTEAFF. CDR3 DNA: TGTGCCGTCGGAGACACTGAAGCTTTCTTT.

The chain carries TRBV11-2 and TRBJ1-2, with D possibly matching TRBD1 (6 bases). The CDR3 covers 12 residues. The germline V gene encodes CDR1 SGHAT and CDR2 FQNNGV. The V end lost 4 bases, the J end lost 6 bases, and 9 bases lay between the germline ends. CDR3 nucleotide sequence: TGTGCCAGCAGCTCCAGGGGTCATGGCTACACCTTC. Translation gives CASSSRGHGYTF.

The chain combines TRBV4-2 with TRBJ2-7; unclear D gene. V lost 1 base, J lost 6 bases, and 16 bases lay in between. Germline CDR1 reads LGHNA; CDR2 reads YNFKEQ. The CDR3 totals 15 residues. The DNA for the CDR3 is TGTGCCAGCAGCCAAGTGGGCCTGGCCCCTCTCGAGCAGTACTTC. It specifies CASSQVGLAPLEQYF.

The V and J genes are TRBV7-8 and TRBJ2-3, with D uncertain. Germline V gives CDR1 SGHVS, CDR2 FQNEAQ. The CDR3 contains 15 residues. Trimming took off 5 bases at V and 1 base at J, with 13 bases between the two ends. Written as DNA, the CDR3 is TGTGCCAGCAGCCCAAATACTGGCGGCACAGATACGCAGTATTTT. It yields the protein CASSPNTGGTDTQYF. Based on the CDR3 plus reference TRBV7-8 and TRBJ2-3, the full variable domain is GAGVSQSPRYKVAKRGQDVALRCDPISGHVSLFWYQQALGQGPEFLTYFQNEAQLDKSGLPSDRFFAERPEGSVSTLKIQRTQQEDSAVYLCASSPNTGGTDTQYFGPGTRLTVL.

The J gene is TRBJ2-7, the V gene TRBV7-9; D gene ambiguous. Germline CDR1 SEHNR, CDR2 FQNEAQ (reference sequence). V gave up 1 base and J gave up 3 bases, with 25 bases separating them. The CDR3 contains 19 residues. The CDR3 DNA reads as TGTGCCAGCAGCTTAGATATCGGCAGGAACCCCCACAACTACTACGAGCAGTACTTC. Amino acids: CASSLDIGRNPHNYYEQYF.

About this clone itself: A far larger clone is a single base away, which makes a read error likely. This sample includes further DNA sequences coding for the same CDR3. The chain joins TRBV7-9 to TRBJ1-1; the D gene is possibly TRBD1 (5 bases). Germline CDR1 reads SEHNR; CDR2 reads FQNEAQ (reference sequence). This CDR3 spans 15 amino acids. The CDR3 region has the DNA TGTGCCAGCAGCCCCCCTGGGGCAGTAAACACCGAAGCTTTCTTT. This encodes CASSPPGAVNTEAFF. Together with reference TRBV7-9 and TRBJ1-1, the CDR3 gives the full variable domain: DTGVSQNPRHKITKRGQNVTFRCDPISEHNRLYWYRQTLGQGPEFLTYFQNEAQLEKSRLLSDRFSAERPKGSFSTLEIQRTEQGDSAMYLCASSPPGAVNTEAFFGQGTRLTVV.

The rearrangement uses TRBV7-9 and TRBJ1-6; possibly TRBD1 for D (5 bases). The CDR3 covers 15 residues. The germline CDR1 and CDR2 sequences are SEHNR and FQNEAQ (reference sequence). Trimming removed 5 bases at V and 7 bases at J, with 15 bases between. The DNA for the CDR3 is TGTGCCAGCAGCCCTCTCCGGGGCCACAATTCACCCCTCCACTTT. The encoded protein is CASSPLRGHNSPLHF.

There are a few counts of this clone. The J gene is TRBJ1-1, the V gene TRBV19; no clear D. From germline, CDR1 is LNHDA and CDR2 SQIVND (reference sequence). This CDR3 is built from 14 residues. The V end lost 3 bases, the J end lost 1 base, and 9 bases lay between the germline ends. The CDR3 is CASSIREGNTEAFF. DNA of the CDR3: TGTGCCAGTAGTATTCGAGAGGGGAACACTGAAGCTTTCTTT.

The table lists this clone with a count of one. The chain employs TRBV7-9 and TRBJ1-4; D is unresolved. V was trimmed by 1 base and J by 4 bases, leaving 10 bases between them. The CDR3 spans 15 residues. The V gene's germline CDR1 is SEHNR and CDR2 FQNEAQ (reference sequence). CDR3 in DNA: TGTGCCAGCAGCTTAGATTCCGGAGTTAATGAAAAACTGTTTTTT. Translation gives CASSLDSGVNEKLFF.

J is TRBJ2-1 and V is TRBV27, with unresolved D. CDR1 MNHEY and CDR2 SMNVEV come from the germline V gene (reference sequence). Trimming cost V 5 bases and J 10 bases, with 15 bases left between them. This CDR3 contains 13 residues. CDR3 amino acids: CASSPGRLAEQFF. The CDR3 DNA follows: TGTGCCAGCAGTCCCGGTAGACTGGCAGAGCAGTTCTTC.

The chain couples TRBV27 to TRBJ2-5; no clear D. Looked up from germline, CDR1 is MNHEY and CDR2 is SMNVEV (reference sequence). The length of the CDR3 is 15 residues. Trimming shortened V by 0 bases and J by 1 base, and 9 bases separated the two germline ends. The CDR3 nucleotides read TGTGCCAGCAGTTTATCTTTACGGAGCCAAGAGACCCAGTACTTC. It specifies CASSLSLRSQETQYF.

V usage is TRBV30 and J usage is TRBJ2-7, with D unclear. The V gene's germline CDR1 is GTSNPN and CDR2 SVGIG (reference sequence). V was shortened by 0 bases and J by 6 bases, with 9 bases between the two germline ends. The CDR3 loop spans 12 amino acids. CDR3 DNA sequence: TGTGCCTGGAGTGTAGGGTCTCCCGAGCAGTACTTC. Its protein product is CAWSVGSPEQYF.

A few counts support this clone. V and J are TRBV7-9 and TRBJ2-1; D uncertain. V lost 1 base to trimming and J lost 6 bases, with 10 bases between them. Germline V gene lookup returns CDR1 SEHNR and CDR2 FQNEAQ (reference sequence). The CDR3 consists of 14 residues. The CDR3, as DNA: TGTGCCAGCAGCTTAGTAATGACGCCCAATGAGCAGTTCTTC. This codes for CASSLVMTPNEQFF.

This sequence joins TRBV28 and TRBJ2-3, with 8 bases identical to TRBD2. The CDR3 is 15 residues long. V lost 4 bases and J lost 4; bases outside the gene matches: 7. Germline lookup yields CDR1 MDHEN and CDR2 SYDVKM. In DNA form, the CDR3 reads TGTGCCAGCAGTTACCCAGCGGGAGTTGCAGATACGCAGTATTTT. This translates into CASSYPAGVADTQYF.